The rows below give T cell receptor beta chains drawn from one sample of a study of blood T cell repertoires in COVID-19. Profiling relied on immunoSEQ multiplex PCR, and the TCRdb table lists in-frame clones only, not all of them. The sample includes about 250,000 clones, approximately 82% of them seen just once. Specimen: peripheral blood. Receptors were obtained from a man aged 35 to 55 with active or convalescent COVID-19. Each CDR3 is given with its conserved first and last residue. Some rows mark clone size as missing; the rest say once, few, many or name a class of expanded clone.

clone_size cdr3_length j_call v_call cdr3_aa
NA 16 TRBJ1-3 TRBV3-1/TRBV3-2 CASSRTRTGKSNTIYF
NA 13 TRBJ1-1 TRBV7-9 CASSPQGSNEAFF
few 16 TRBJ2-1 TRBV10-3 CAISDGGRGTYNEQFF
NA 17 TRBJ2-3 TRBV11-2 CASSLDGAGGPLDTQYF
NA 17 TRBJ2-2 TRBV5-1 CASSSTAAGGYTGELFF
NA 16 TRBJ1-6 TRBV18 CASSPGTATYNSPLHF
NA 14 TRBJ2-5 TRBV10-2 CASSGDRARETQYF
NA 17 TRBJ2-3 TRBV7-6 CASSDTLGRGGRNTQYF
NA 16 TRBJ1-1 TRBV5-1 CASSSGQGAYNTEAFF
NA 14 TRBJ2-2 TRBV14 CASSQVTNTGELFF
NA 15 TRBJ2-5 TRBV4-1 CASSQPGTGIETQYF
NA 15 TRBJ2-1 TRBV27 CASSPGDRVNNEQFF
few 13 TRBJ1-6 TRBV3-1/TRBV3-2 CASSQDFRSPLHF
NA 15 TRBJ1-2 TRBV9 CASSSHLGQHYGYTF
NA 15 TRBJ1-1 TRBV7-9 CASSLVPEGPGGAFF
NA 14 TRBJ2-7 TRBV14 CASSQLDRWYEQYF
NA 14 TRBJ2-7 TRBV6-5 CASSYSTRDYEQYF
NA 15 TRBJ2-2 TRBV24-1 CATTGGESGTGELFF
NA 15 TRBJ1-2 TRBV28 CASSYLGTGAYGYTF
NA 13 TRBJ1-1 TRBV29-1 CSVIGGDATEAFF
once 15 TRBJ1-2 TRBV9 CASSVRTGKEYGYTF
NA 13 TRBJ1-1 TRBV29-1 CSSLDYRDTEAFF
NA 13 TRBJ2-5 TRBV7-9 CASSPERGETQYF
NA 13 TRBJ2-5 TRBV29-1 CSVNSGMWETQYF
once 17 TRBJ2-5 TRBV24-1 CATSDPGLAQRQETQYF
NA 20 TRBJ2-6 TRBV5-1 CASSSEATGGYSSGANVLTF